A selection of T cell receptor beta chains follows, all from one sample in a study of control samples from healthy donors and cancer patients. Sequencing used immunoSEQ multiplex PCR; TCRdb keeps in-frame clones, though not all of them. Of fewer than 200,000 clones detected, around 91% appear once; the ten largest clones hold around 1.5%. Sample: blood. These receptors were obtained from a woman in her fifties or sixties in good health. The CDR3 runs from the conserved cysteine through the conserved F or W. Each record gives: V gene, J gene, clone size, D gene, CDR3 protein, CDR3 DNA. D genes are given only for firm matches. Clone size, where shown, is once, few, many, or a class for clones that have expanded.

TRBV6-5,TRBJ1-6,-,-,CASSLGRGSSPLHF,TGTGCCAGCAGTCTCGGCAGGGGAAGTTCACCCCTCCACTTT
TRBV4-3,TRBJ2-3,-,TRBD2,CASSRRLAGGNTDTQYF,TGCGCCAGCAGCCGGCGACTAGCGGGGGGGAACACAGATACGCAGTATTTT
TRBV7-2,TRBJ1-1,-,-,CASSLAENAEAFF,TGTGCCAGCAGCTTAGCGGAGAACGCTGAAGCTTTCTTT
TRBV29-1,TRBJ2-3,-,-,CSVEGQPGHKSTDTQYF,TGCAGCGTTGAAGGTCAGCCGGGACACAAGAGCACAGATACGCAGTATTTT
TRBV7-2,TRBJ2-3,-,-,CASSPKGGGTRDTQYF,TGTGCCAGCAGCCCGAAGGGGGGGGGCACCAGAGATACGCAGTATTTT
TRBV21-1,TRBJ2-7,-,-,CASSKKAGGPSEQYF,TGTGCCAGCAGCAAGAAAGCGGGAGGGCCTTCCGAGCAGTACTTC
TRBV11-3,TRBJ2-7,-,TRBD1,CASSFGTGSSYEQYF,TGTGCCAGCAGCTTTGGGACAGGGAGCTCCTACGAGCAGTACTTC
TRBV12-3/TRBV12-4,TRBJ1-5,few,-,CASSANQPQHF,TGTGCCAGCAGTGCCAATCAGCCCCAGCATTTT
TRBV19,TRBJ2-7,-,-,CASSNALGYEQYF,TGTGCCAGTAGTAACGCTCTGGGATACGAGCAGTACTTC
TRBV2,TRBJ1-2,-,-,CASLKASSGYTF,TGTGCCTCACTTAAGGCATCGAGTGGCTACACCTTC
TRBV7-2,TRBJ1-2,-,-,CATSSPHNYGYTF,TGTGCCACCAGTAGCCCGCACAACTATGGCTACACCTTC
TRBV28,TRBJ1-1,-,-,CASTQGPGTEAFF,TGTGCCAGCACTCAGGGGCCGGGCACTGAAGCTTTCTTT
TRBV19,TRBJ2-7,-,-,CASSMTSLIFSYEQYF,TGTGCCAGTAGTATGACCAGCCTCATTTTCTCCTACGAGCAGTACTTC
TRBV7-2,TRBJ2-7,-,-,CASSFRGSHDEQYF,TGTGCCAGCAGCTTCCGGGGCAGTCACGACGAGCAGTACTTC
TRBV5-1,TRBJ2-1,-,-,CASSLGFPGDNEQFF,TGCGCCAGCAGCTTGGGGTTCCCCGGGGACAATGAGCAGTTCTTC
TRBV5-4,TRBJ2-1,once,TRBD1,CASSPRGQGLYNEQFF,TGTGCCAGCAGCCCAAGGGGACAGGGCCTCTACAATGAGCAGTTCTTC
TRBV3-1/TRBV3-2,TRBJ2-5,-,TRBD2,CASSHLAGGETQYF,TGTGCCAGCAGCCACCTGGCGGGGGGAGAGACCCAGTACTTC
TRBV3-1/TRBV3-2,TRBJ1-1,-,-,CASSQVQGNTEAFF,TGTGCCAGCAGCCAAGTTCAGGGCAACACTGAAGCTTTCTTT
TRBV7-9,TRBJ1-6,-,-,CASSQGSYNSPLHF,TGTGCCAGCAGCCAGGGATCCTATAATTCACCCCTCCACTTT
TRBV18,TRBJ1-2,-,-,CASSPQGDGATAF,TGTGCCAGCTCACCACAGGGAGATGGGGCCACCGCCTTC
TRBV6-5,TRBJ2-7,once,TRBD1,CASTPPGQGGEQYF,TGTGCCAGCACCCCACCGGGACAGGGAGGCGAGCAGTACTTC
TRBV19,TRBJ1-5,few,-,CASSIRINQPQHF,TGTGCCAGTAGTATACGTATCAATCAGCCCCAGCATTTT
TRBV3-1/TRBV3-2,TRBJ2-1,-,TRBD2,CASSFLAGGAYNEQFF,TGTGCCAGCAGCTTTCTCGCGGGGGGTGCCTACAATGAGCAGTTCTTC
TRBV27,TRBJ1-2,-,-,CASSPGTGYGYTF,TGTGCCAGCAGTCCGGGGACGGGCTATGGCTACACCTTC
TRBV4-1,TRBJ1-5,few,-,CASSQTGNNQPQHF,TGCGCCAGCAGCCAAACGGGTAACAATCAGCCCCAGCATTTT
TRBV5-1,TRBJ1-1,-,-,CASRRDGNTEAFF,TGCGCCAGCAGACGGGACGGGAACACTGAAGCTTTCTTT
TRBV19,TRBJ1-4,-,TRBD1,CASIGTGTTNEKLFF,TGTGCCAGTATTGGGACAGGCACAACTAATGAAAAACTGTTTTTT
TRBV4-1,TRBJ2-3,once,-,CASSHVLGTGHRDTQYF,TGCGCCAGCAGCCACGTTCTCGGGACGGGGCATAGAGATACGCAGTATTTT
TRBV6-6,TRBJ2-1,-,TRBD2,CASRTSGGYNEQFF,TGTGCCAGCAGGACTAGCGGGGGATACAATGAGCAGTTCTTC
TRBV6-5,TRBJ1-4,-,-,CASSLVGEKLFF,TGTGCCAGCAGCCTTGTTGGTGAAAAACTGTTTTTT
TRBV9,TRBJ2-3,-,-,CASSGDTDTQYF,TGTGCCAGCTCAGGCGACACAGATACGCAGTATTTT
TRBV6-2/TRBV6-3,TRBJ2-4,-,-,CASRPVPGQNIQYF,TGTGCCAGCAGGCCTGTTCCTGGACAGAACATTCAGTACTTC
TRBV5-6,TRBJ2-5,-,-,CASSRGVARETQYF,TGTGCCAGCAGCAGGGGTGTGGCGAGGGAGACCCAGTACTTC
TRBV6-5,TRBJ1-1,-,-,CASSPWNRVNTEAFF,TGTGCCAGCAGTCCCTGGAACAGGGTGAACACTGAAGCTTTCTTT
TRBV27,TRBJ2-1,-,TRBD2,CASRLTSGAYNEQFF,TGTGCCAGCAGACTCACTAGCGGGGCCTACAATGAGCAGTTCTTC
TRBV28,TRBJ1-3,-,TRBD1,CASSPPGGAGGHTIYF,TGTGCCAGCAGTCCACCCGGGGGGGCAGGGGGGCACACCATATATTTT
TRBV4-3,TRBJ2-7,-,TRBD1,CASSQDSQDRRFEQYF,TGCGCCAGCAGCCAAGATAGTCAGGACAGGAGGTTCGAGCAGTACTTC
TRBV19,TRBJ1-1,-,-,CAVRAVASNFLEAFF,TGTGCTGTAAGGGCGGTTGCGTCGAACTTTCTTGAAGCTTTCTTT
TRBV5-1,TRBJ2-2,-,TRBD1,CASSEQGAEGTGELFF,TGCGCCAGCAGCGAACAGGGGGCAGAGGGCACCGGGGAGCTGTTTTTT
TRBV2,TRBJ2-7,-,TRBD1,CASGTGLNEHHF,TGTGCCAGCGGGACAGGGCTGAACGAGCACCACTTC
TRBV28,TRBJ1-5,-,-,CASRDRISNQPQHF,TGTGCCAGCAGAGACAGGATTAGCAATCAGCCCCAGCATTTT
TRBV2,TRBJ1-4,few,-,CASSDELSEKLFF,TGTGCCAGCAGTGATGAGCTCTCGGAAAAACTGTTTTTT